Given below is one T cell receptor beta chain in context. The CDR3 spans 14 residues. V trimming: 5 bases; J trimming: 8 bases; junction bases outside the gene matches: 4. Germline CDR1 and CDR2: SGHAT and FQNNGV. This entry is derived from a study of blood T cell repertoires in COVID-19. The wider study: Samples of COVID-19 (acute and convalescent) were obtained from the United States, Italy and Spain. PBMCs, B-cell-depleted T cells, or T cells provided the cDNA or gDNA that made up the material.

As handled by the study authors: Reference gene primer amplification yielded estimated nucleated cell counts. TCRdb's copy holds only in-frame clones and misses some; the assay was immunoSEQ multiplex PCR. V, J and clone size derive from that table, while D and trimming were established from the DNA sequence. The sample has fewer than 110,000 clones; about three quarters are singletons. The sequenced material came from peripheral blood. The chain is built from TRBV11-2 and TRBJ1-4; 11 bases agree with TRBD1. This TCR derives from a man between 65 and 85 years old with acute or convalescent COVID-19. CDR3 sequence: CASSPGQGGEKLFF. The CDR3 bases are TGTGCCAGCAGCCCGGGACAGGGGGGGGAAAAACTGTTTTTT.